Below, 14 T cell receptor beta chains from the same sample are listed, as sequenced in a study of memory CD8 T cells in hepatitis C reinfection. Sequenced by immunoSEQ multiplex PCR; TCRdb stores in-frame clones only, minus some. This table has approximately 52,000 clones, about nine tenths appearing once. As for time point: pre-reinfection, 55 to 20 weeks before reinfection detection. Sorted cells were sequenced directly ex vivo without any in vitro expansion. The sample taken for sequencing was naive CD8+ T cells sorted from blood. These receptors were taken from a man younger than 30 with hepatitis C virus infection.

The V gene is TRBV7-9, the J gene TRBJ2-1; 7 nucleotides align to TRBD1. The V segment lost 3 bases and the J segment 4 bases; nucleotides outside the gene matches: 3. Germline loops: CDR1 SEHNR, CDR2 FQNEAQ (reference sequence). This CDR3 region has 14 residues. The chain's CDR3 is CASSLGTAYNEQFF. The CDR3, as DNA: TGTGCCAGCAGCTTGGGGACAGCTTACAATGAGCAGTTCTTC. Combining the CDR3 with reference TRBV7-9 and TRBJ2-1 gives the whole variable domain DTGVSQNPRHKITKRGQNVTFRCDPISEHNRLYWYRQTLGQGPEFLTYFQNEAQLEKSRLLSDRFSAERPKGSFSTLEIQRTEQGDSAMYLCASSLGTAYNEQFFGPGTRLTVL.

The rearrangement links TRBV4-1 to TRBJ2-1; D perhaps matches TRBD1 (5 bases). The V gene's germline CDR1 is MGHRA and CDR2 YSYEKL. The CDR3 extends over 17 amino acids. V was clipped by 0 bases and J by 2 bases, with 14 bases between them. CDR3 sequence: CASSQDNWQGTYNEQFF. For the CDR3, the DNA is TGCGCCAGCAGCCAAGATAATTGGCAGGGTACCTACAATGAGCAGTTCTTC.

V gene TRBV19 combines with J gene TRBJ2-1, with 8 bases matching TRBD1. With 1 base clipped from V and 9 bases from J, the junction kept 2 bases outside the gene matches. Germline V CDR1 and CDR2: LNHDA, SQIVND (reference sequence). This CDR3 contains 13 residues. Here the CDR3 reads CASSIGTGGEQFF. CDR3 coding DNA: TGTGCCAGTAGTATAGGTACAGGGGGTGAGCAGTTCTTC.

The chain employs TRBV19 and TRBJ2-7; D is ambiguous. V lost 3 bases and J lost 5, with 11 bases in between. Germline V gene data show CDR1 as LNHDA and CDR2 as SQIVND (reference sequence). The CDR3 has 13 amino acids. Here the CDR3 DNA reads TGTGCCAGTAGTATGCTAGTTGGCCACGAGCAGTACTTC. It translates to CASSMLVGHEQYF.

V and J are TRBV19 and TRBJ1-2, with D unresolved. CDR3 length: 14 amino acids. V was clipped by 6 bases and J by 0 bases, with 11 bases between them. From germline, CDR1 is LNHDA and CDR2 SQIVND (reference sequence). The CDR3 here is CASRTTETNYGYTF. CDR3 DNA: TGTGCCAGTAGAACCACGGAGACTAACTATGGCTACACCTTC.

The rearrangement links TRBV6-1 to TRBJ2-1, with a weak D call TRBD1 (6 bases). The V gene's germline CDR1 is MNHNS and CDR2 SASEGT. V lost 7 bases, J lost 4 bases, and 17 bases lay in between. The CDR3 consists of 15 residues. The CDR3 loop reads CASNTPPGQYNEQFF. DNA of the CDR3: TGTGCCAGCAACACCCCGCCGGGACAATACAATGAGCAGTTCTTC.

This clone is a singleton in its sample. The gene calls are TRBV5-6 and TRBJ2-5, with a possible D match to TRBD2 (5 bases). The germline gives CDR1 SGHDT, CDR2 YYEEEE. The CDR3 loop spans 16 amino acids. The V end was cut by 4 bases, the J end by 4 bases, with 20 bases between. The DNA of the CDR3 is TGTGCCAGCAGCCCCCCTGGACGGATAGCGACAGAGACCCAGTACTTC. It specifies CASSPPGRIATETQYF.

The J gene is TRBJ2-1, the V gene TRBV4-1; perhaps TRBD1 as D (5 bases). V was pared by 0 bases and J by 4 bases, with 22 bases between. CDR1 and CDR2 from the germline V gene are MGHRA and YSYEKL. CDR3 length: 19 amino acids. This CDR3 reads CASSQENVLVTDIYNEQFF. CDR3 coding DNA: TGCGCCAGCAGCCAAGAAAATGTTTTGGTGACGGACATTTACAATGAGCAGTTCTTC.

The rearrangement joins TRBV4-1 to TRBJ1-5, with TRBD1 matching 9 bases. Germline V gene data show CDR1 as MGHRA and CDR2 as YSYEKL. The V segment lost 6 bases and the J segment 6 bases; nucleotides outside the gene matches: 12. This CDR3 is built from 16 residues. The CDR3, as DNA: TGCGCCAGCAGTCAATGGGCCGAGACAGGGGGTCAGCCCCAGCATTTT. Translation gives CASSQWAETGGQPQHF.

The chain has TRBV27 and TRBJ1-1, with 10 positions matching TRBD1. Unmatched junction bases numbered 5, after V lost 5 bases and J lost 5 bases. This CDR3 contains 14 residues. The germline V gene has CDR1 MNHEY and CDR2 SMNVEV (reference sequence). CDR3 loop: CASSVRDRGTEAFF. The CDR3 bases are TGTGCCAGCAGTGTCCGGGACAGGGGAACTGAAGCTTTCTTT.

About this clone: Sequence at one end of the junction differs from germline and may be a read error. The chain uses TRBV29-1 and TRBJ1-2, with TRBD1 matching over 9 bases. The CDR3 has 13 residues. Per germline, CDR1 SQVTM and CDR2 ANQGSEA. The CDR3 DNA reads as TGCAGCGCTGAACAGGGGGCCAACTATGGCTACACCTTC. Translated: CSAEQGANYGYTF.

The rearrangement joins TRBV7-6 to TRBJ2-2; TRBD2 agrees at 8 bases. The germline V gene has CDR1 SGHVS and CDR2 FNYEAQ. CDR3 length: 17 amino acids. V gave up 5 bases and J gave up 0 bases; unmatched junction bases: 8. The CDR3 sequence: CASSLSLGRANTGELFF. DNA for the CDR3: TGTGCCAGCAGCCTGAGCCTCGGGAGGGCGAACACCGGGGAGCTGTTTTTT.

The V and J genes are TRBV6-5 and TRBJ2-3, with D tentatively TRBD1 (6 bases). CDR3 length: 13 residues. Trimming removed 6 bases from V and 4 bases from J, with 11 bases in between. The germline gives CDR1 MNHEY, CDR2 SVGAGI. CDR3 sequence reads: CASRPQGSDTQYF. CDR3 DNA: TGTGCCAGCAGGCCACAGGGCTCAGATACGCAGTATTTT.

The J gene is TRBJ2-7, the V gene TRBV7-8; the match to TRBD1 covers 8 bases. CDR3 length: 15 residues. V shed 4 bases and J 3 bases; nucleotides not matched to a gene: 8. CDR1 is SGHVS and CDR2 is FQNEAQ in the germline V gene. The CDR3, as DNA: TGTGCCAGCAGCTCCATTCCAGGGGGCGGCTACGAGCAGTACTTC. This codes for CASSSIPGGGYEQYF.